A single T cell receptor beta chain is shown here with its context. The antigen it recognizes is unknown. One base away there is no much larger clone; base qualities are not given. Taken from cysteine to phenylalanine, the CDR3 has 13 residues. The DNA shown is the 39-base CDR3, in frame from base 1. From the germline V gene (reference sequence), CDR1 is GTSNPN and CDR2 is SVGIG. V was cut back by 3 bases and J by 3 bases, leaving a gap of 12 bases between them. This entry comes from a study of shared clonotypes between healthy human individuals (dated by TCRdb to about 2020). Regarding the complete study: A few men and a couple of women, aged 18 to 49 years, made up the cohort. Different laboratories and diverse techniques were used to prepare libraries and sequence TCR repertoires, to increase sequencing depth and limit assay-specific biases. The study deeply sequenced blood TCR repertoires of five healthy adults to estimate repertoire size and the extent of clonotype sharing between individuals. Between about 0.85 and 10 billion PBMCs per donor were obtained by leukapheresis. What the study reported, not specific to this receptor: Sampling was restricted to blood, and TCR repertoires in tissue are likely to differ from TCR repertoires in blood. Pairwise subsampling led to the expectation that sequencing depth would affect the degree of clonotype sharing among donors. Because the study included only a small number of donors, the genetic and exposure-history diversity represented was limited.

The donors were healthy, HIV-negative adults who had no recently reported acute infections or vaccinations. Every donor was a Caucasian adult living in Nashville, Tennessee, USA. For unsorted samples, 85 million to 100 million PBMCs were counted, and genomic DNA was extracted using the QIAamp DNA Blood Mini kit. Blood was collected by leukapheresis, and PBMCs were isolated by Ficoll-Histopaque density gradient centrifugation and then cryopreserved in liquid nitrogen vapor phase. TCR CDR3 regions were amplified from genomic DNA by multiplex PCR using the deep immunoSEQ assay. Extracted genomic DNA from each cell subset was spread evenly across all wells of several immunoSEQ 96-well plates, with each plate serving as a replicate. For unsorted PBMC, around 310 ng of genomic DNA, equivalent to about 32,000 T cell genomes, went into each replicate PCR. Ten immunoSEQ deep assay plates were used to sequence unsorted PBMC genomic DNA. The purified libraries were quantified using a Qubit 3.0 fluorometer, sized with a Bioanalyzer 2100, and then quantified again using the KAPA Library Quantification kit. Every immunoSEQ 96-well plate was sequenced on a dedicated single-read 150-cycle Illumina NextSeq 550 flow cell. The source study handled its data this way. Because the immunoSEQ output held only junctional sequences and lacked quality scores, the filtering could not match the filtering applied to full-length reads. To assign V/J genes and CDR3, sequences were annotated using PyIR, a Python wrapper for IgBLAST v1.9, with IMGT germline references. Reads with weak V/J assignments (E-value above 1e-6), missing CDR3, stop codons, out-of-frame junctions, or ambiguous translated residues were removed. V3J clonotypes were defined as sequences sharing the same inferred V gene, J gene, and CDR3 amino acid sequence. Percentage overlap between repertoires was calculated by dividing the number of shared unique clonotypes by the size of the smaller repertoire. Richness of each repertoire was evaluated using RTK rarefaction, the Chao1 estimator, and Recon v2.1 estimates of unobserved clonotypes. This is the immuneACCESS table as TCRdb keeps it, with only in-frame sequences that have V and J called. A part of the clones is gone; compared with another copy, unresolved V genes explain less than half, and the rest is unexplained. That table is the source of V, J and clone size, and D and trimming were worked out from the DNA. Recorded for this sample are hundreds of thousands of clones; roughly 79% of them occurred a single time. In total, the top ten clones hold 9.5% to 15% of the sample.

This sequence was found in a middle-aged woman in good health. Some clones in this sample may be carry-over from other donors' samples. The sample taken for sequencing was PBMCs. The chain links TRBV30 with TRBJ2-7; no D gene can be assigned with confidence. For the CDR3, the sequence is CAWSVGNRYEQYF. The bases are TGTGCCTGGAGCGTGGGGAACCGCTACGAGCAGTACTTC.